The 5 T cell receptor beta chains given below trace back to one sample, sequenced in a study of CD8 T cells in acute hepatitis C reinfection. Study observations and caveats: Preferential TRBV04 and TRBV06 usage appeared in all groups and was not explained by the naive pool.

As for time point: acute HCV infection, within 168 days of estimated infection date. The hepatitis C virus-specific receptor repertoire was characterized directly ex vivo, with no prior expansion in culture. Libraries were prepared by immunoSEQ multiplex PCR; TCRdb keeps only in-frame clonotypes and omits some of them. The sample contains some 630 clones, around 50% of which appear only once. The sample was HCV NS3-1073 tetramer-sorted CD8+ T cells from PBMCs, taken during acute infection. All receptors derive from a woman aged 25-40 years who spontaneously cleared hepatitis C infection.

The chain links TRBV5-8 to TRBJ2-7; 10 bases map to TRBD2. The germline CDR1 and CDR2 sequences are SGHTS and YDEGEE. CDR3 size: 17 residues. The J segment lost 4 bases and the V segment lost 3 bases, leaving 13 bases of the junction unmatched. The DNA of the CDR3 is TGTGCCAGCAGCTCGTTACCGGGACTAGCGAGTGGGTACGAGCAGTACTTC. Translating it yields CASSSLPGLASGYEQYF.

The CDR3 DNA is TGTGCCAGCAGCTCTGAGCCTGGCGCCCCGAACACCGGGGAGCTGTTTTTT. Its protein is CASSSEPGAPNTGELFF. The gene calls are TRBV4-2 and TRBJ2-2; no definite D call. Germline assignment: CDR1 LGHNA and CDR2 YNFKEQ. V was shortened by 5 bases and J by 0 bases, with 16 bases between the two germline ends. The CDR3 loop spans 17 amino acids.

CDR3 protein: CASSQESSTEAFF. CDR3 sequence (DNA): TGTGCCAGCAGCCAAGAATCAAGCACTGAAGCTTTCTTT. J is TRBJ1-1 and V is TRBV5-4, with D hard to call. Germline lookup yields CDR1 SGHNT and CDR2 YYREEE (reference sequence). V was trimmed by 4 bases and J by 4 bases, leaving 11 bases between them. The CDR3 is 13 residues long.

This clone was observed a few times. The chain recombines TRBV11-2 with TRBJ2-5; 9 bases agree with TRBD2. The CDR3 length is 14 residues. Germline CDR1 SGHAT, CDR2 FQNNGV. V was pared by 7 bases and J by 0 bases, with 3 bases of the junction left unmatched. The CDR3 here is CASTRLADQETQYF. DNA for the CDR3: TGTGCCAGCACCCGACTAGCGGACCAAGAGACCCAGTACTTC.

The rearrangement uses TRBV6-9 and TRBJ2-7; 11 bases are a match to TRBD1. This CDR3 is 16 amino acids long. The junction had 8 bases not matched to a gene; V was cut back by 6 bases and J by 1 base. CDR1 and CDR2 (germline): MNHGY, SVAAGI. This CDR3 is CASSLLGTGGSYEQYF. CDR3 bases: TGTGCCAGCAGCCTCCTGGGGACAGGGGGGTCCTACGAGCAGTACTTC.